This T cell receptor beta chain was sequenced in a study of blood T cells in healthy people across ages. At least ten counts were recorded for this clonotype. The CDR3 consists of 12 residues. V lost 4 bases and J 7 bases, leaving 6 bases between the germline ends. Per the germline V gene, CDR1 is SGHDT and CDR2 is YYEEEE. Combining a sample-barcoded 5' primer with a J-beta primer mix, a second PCR ran for about 7 to 12 cycles. MiXCR, applied by TCRdb to the 5' RACE reads, yields one record per CDR3 protein. Found here are some 940,000 distinct CDR3 sequences, 25% to 30% of them singletons; the top ten hold roughly a tenth. These data were also filed under a second study, of T cells of mothers and their children.

J is TRBJ1-6 and V is TRBV5-6; D is undetermined. The source of this sequence is a woman aged 40 to 50 in good health. What was sequenced was blood. CDR3 amino acids: CASSPLNSPLHF. Written as DNA, the CDR3 is TGTGCCAGCAGCCCTCTGAATTCACCCCTCCACTTT. The full variable domain, with the rest looked up from reference TRBV5-6 and TRBJ1-6, is DAGVTQSPTHLIKTRGQQVTLRCSPKSGHDTVSWYQQALGQGPQFIFQYYEEEERQRGNFPDRFSGHQFPNYSSELNVNALLLGDSALYLCASSPLNSPLHFGNGTRLTVT.